This T cell receptor (beta chain) came from a study of blood T cell repertoires in COVID-19. At the level of the study: PBMCs, B-cell-depleted T cells, or T cells provided the cDNA or gDNA that made up the material.

Original data processing: Amplified reference gene primers provided the basis for estimating nucleated cell counts. Generated by immunoSEQ multiplex PCR, the TCRdb table keeps only in-frame clones and is missing some. For V, J and clone size, that table is used; D and trimming come from the DNA. The repertoire has roughly 200,000 clones, roughly 76% of them found once; the top ten carry more than 6.5%. The receptor was isolated from a woman in her 50s with active or convalescent COVID-19. The sequenced material came from peripheral blood.

The CDR3 nucleotides read TGTGCCAGCAGCCCAACCGACAGGGGAAGTGAAAAACTGTTTTTT. Protein: CASSPTDRGSEKLFF. The J gene is TRBJ1-4, the V gene TRBV3-1 (or the pseudogene TRBV3-2); 8 bases map to TRBD1. CDR3 size: 15 residues. In germline, CDR1 is LGHDT, CDR2 YNNKEL (reference sequence). The trim removed 4 bases at V and 7 bases at J, leaving 8 bases unmatched.